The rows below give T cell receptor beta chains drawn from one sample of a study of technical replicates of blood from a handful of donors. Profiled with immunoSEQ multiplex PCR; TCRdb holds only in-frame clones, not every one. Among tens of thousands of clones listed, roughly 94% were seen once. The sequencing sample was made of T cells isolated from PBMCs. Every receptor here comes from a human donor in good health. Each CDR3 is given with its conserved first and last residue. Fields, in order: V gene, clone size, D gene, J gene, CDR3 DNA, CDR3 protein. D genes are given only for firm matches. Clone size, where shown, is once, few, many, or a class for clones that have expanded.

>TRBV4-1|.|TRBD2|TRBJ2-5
TGCGCCAGCAGCCAAGTTAGCGGGGGGGAAGAGACCCAGTACTTC
CASSQVSGGEETQYF
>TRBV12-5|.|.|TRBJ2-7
TGTGCTAGTGGTTTGGTCCCGGAAAGGGGTTACGAGCAGTACTTC
CASGLVPERGYEQYF
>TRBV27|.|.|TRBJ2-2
TGTGCCAGCAGTTTAGCGCACACCGGGGAGCTGTTTTTT
CASSLAHTGELFF
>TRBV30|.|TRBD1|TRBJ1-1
TGTGCCTGGAACATAGGGACAGGGTTGACTGAAGCTTTCTTT
CAWNIGTGLTEAFF
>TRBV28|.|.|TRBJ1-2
TGTGCCAGCAGCCAGGGAAAGAGTGGCTACACCTTC
CASSQGKSGYTF
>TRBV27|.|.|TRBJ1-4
TGTGCCAGCAAGGTACAGGGACAAAATGAAAAACTGTTTTTT
CASKVQGQNEKLFF
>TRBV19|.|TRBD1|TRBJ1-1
TGTGCCAGTAGTATGGAGAGGGGGCGCGACACTGAAGCTTTCTTT
CASSMERGRDTEAFF
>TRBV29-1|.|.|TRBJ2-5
TGCAGCGTTGATCTTGAGACCCAGTACTTC
CSVDLETQYF
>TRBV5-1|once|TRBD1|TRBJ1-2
TGCGCCAGCAGCTTGGCGGGACAGGGGGTAGGCTACACCTTC
CASSLAGQGVGYTF
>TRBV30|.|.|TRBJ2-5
TGTGCCTGGAGTGTGCGGGTCCAAGAGACCCAGTACTTC
CAWSVRVQETQYF
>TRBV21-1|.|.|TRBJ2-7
TGTGCCAGCAGCAAATCTGGGACTTATAGCTCCTACGAGCAGTACTTC
CASSKSGTYSSYEQYF
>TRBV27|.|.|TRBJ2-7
TGTGCCAGCAGTTTAGGGGCTACAGTTCGGACCTACGAGCAGTACTTC
CASSLGATVRTYEQYF
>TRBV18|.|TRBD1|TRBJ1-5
TGTGCCAGCTCACCCACAAGAAATCACAGGGGCTTGTACAATCAGCCCCAGCATTTT
CASSPTRNHRGLYNQPQHF
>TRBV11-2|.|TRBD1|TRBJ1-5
TGTGCCAGCAGCTTGCAGGGGGATCAGCCCCAGCATTTT
CASSLQGDQPQHF
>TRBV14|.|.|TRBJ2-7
TGTGCCAGCAGCCAAGGGTCAATTTCAGGGGTCATTTCCTACGAGCAGTACTTC
CASSQGSISGVISYEQYF
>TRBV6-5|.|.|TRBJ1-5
TGTGCCAGCAGTTATACCGGGGTCAATCAGCCCCAGCATTTT
CASSYTGVNQPQHF
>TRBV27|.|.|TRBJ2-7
TGTGCCAGCGCAGACGCCGGGAGAAGGTACGAGCAGTACTTC
CASADAGRRYEQYF
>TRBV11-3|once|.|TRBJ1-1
TGTGCCAGCAGCTTAAATTTTGGGGAGAAAGCTTTCTTT
CASSLNFGEKAFF
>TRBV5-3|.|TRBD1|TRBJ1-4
TGTGCCAGAAGCGGGGACAGGTTCCCCGAAAAACTGTTTTTT
CARSGDRFPEKLFF
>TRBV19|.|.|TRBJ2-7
TGTGCCAGTAGTACGAACCCGCGGAGCGAGCAGTACTTC
CASSTNPRSEQYF
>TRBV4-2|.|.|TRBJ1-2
TGTGCCAGCAGCCCGCTGTCACAGGACTATGGCTACACCTTC
CASSPLSQDYGYTF
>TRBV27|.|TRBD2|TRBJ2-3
TGTGCCAGCAGCCCCAACTCAGCGGGAGGGCCCACAGATACGCAGTATTTT
CASSPNSAGGPTDTQYF
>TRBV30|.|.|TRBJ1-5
TGTGCCTGGAGTGGACAGAGCAATCAGCCCCAGCATTTT
CAWSGQSNQPQHF
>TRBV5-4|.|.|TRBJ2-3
TGTGCCAGCAGCTTGGGTGGACTAAGGAGCACAGATACGCAGTATTTT
CASSLGGLRSTDTQYF
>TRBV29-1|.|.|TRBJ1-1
TGCAGCGTTGAAGATGGGGGGGAAAACACTGAAGCTTTCTTT
CSVEDGGENTEAFF
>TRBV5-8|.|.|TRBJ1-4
TGTGCCAGCAGCCCGGGACTGGTGTGGGCAACTAATGAAAAACTGTTTTTT
CASSPGLVWATNEKLFF
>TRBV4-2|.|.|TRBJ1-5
TGTGCCAGCAGCCAAGTCAGGAATAGCAATCAGCCCCAGCATTTT
CASSQVRNSNQPQHF
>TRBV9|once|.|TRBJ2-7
TGTGCCAGCAGCGTAGATGGAGATTCCTACGAGCAGTACTTC
CASSVDGDSYEQYF
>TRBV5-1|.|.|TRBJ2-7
TGCGCCAGCAGCCTGGGTGGTGGGTCAGGGTCCTACGAGCAGTACTTC
CASSLGGGSGSYEQYF
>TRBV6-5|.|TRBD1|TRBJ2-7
TGTGCCAGCAGTTCCCCCCGAGGAAGGGGGCCCTACGAGCAGTACTTC
CASSSPRGRGPYEQYF
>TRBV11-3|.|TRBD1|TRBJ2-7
TGTGCCAGCAGCTTACTAACGGGACAGGGAGTCTACGAGCAGTACTTC
CASSLLTGQGVYEQYF
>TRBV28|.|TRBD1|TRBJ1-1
TGTGCCAGCAGTTCGGGACAGGGGGACACTGAAGCTTTCTTT
CASSSGQGDTEAFF
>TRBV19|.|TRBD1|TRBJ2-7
TGTGCCAGTAGTATAAGTCAGACAGGGGGCGAGCAGTACTTC
CASSISQTGGEQYF
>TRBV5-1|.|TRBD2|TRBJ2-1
TGCGCCAGCAGCTTGGAGGCGACTAGCGGGACCAATGAGCAGTTCTTC
CASSLEATSGTNEQFF
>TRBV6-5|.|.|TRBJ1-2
TGTGCCAGCAGTTACTCTGCGGGGGCCGATGGCTACACCTTC
CASSYSAGADGYTF
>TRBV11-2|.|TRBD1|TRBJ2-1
TGTGCCAGCAACCAACCGGGACAGGCATCATACAATGAGCAGTTCTTC
CASNQPGQASYNEQFF
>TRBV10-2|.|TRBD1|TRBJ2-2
TGCGCCAGCAGTTACGACAGGGACACCGGGGAGCTGTTTTTT
CASSYDRDTGELFF
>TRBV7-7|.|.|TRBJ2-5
TGTGCTAGCAGCTCCCGTGACAGCCCCACAGAGACCCAGTACTTC
CASSSRDSPTETQYF
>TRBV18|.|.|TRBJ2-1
TGTGCCAGCTCACCACCGACAGTAAGCTCCTACAATGAGCAGTTCTTC
CASSPPTVSSYNEQFF
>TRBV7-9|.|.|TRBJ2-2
TGTGCCAGCAGCTTGGGGGGGCGCACGAACACCGGGGAGCTGTTTTTT
CASSLGGRTNTGELFF
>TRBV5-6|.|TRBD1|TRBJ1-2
TGTGCCAGCAGCTTGGTGTCAGGGGGTGGATATGGCTACACCTTC
CASSLVSGGGYGYTF
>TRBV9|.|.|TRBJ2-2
TGTGCCAGCAGCGTGGCTGAAAACACCGGGGAGCTGTTTTTT
CASSVAENTGELFF
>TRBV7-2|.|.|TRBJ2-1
TGTGCCAGCAGCTTCGCGGTCACCGACAATGAGCAGTTCTTC
CASSFAVTDNEQFF
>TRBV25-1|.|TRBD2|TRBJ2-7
TGTGCCAGCAGTACAGCGGGAGGGAGTGGGGAGCAGTACTTC
CASSTAGGSGEQYF
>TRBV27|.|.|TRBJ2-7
TGTGCCAGCAGTTGGGGCCCCGGGCCATTCTACGAGCAGTACTTC
CASSWGPGPFYEQYF
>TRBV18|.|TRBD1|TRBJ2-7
TGTGCCAGCCTCCGGGACAGAAACTCCTACGAGCAGTACTTC
CASLRDRNSYEQYF
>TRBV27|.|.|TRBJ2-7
TGTGCCAGCAGTTCCCTTCTAGCAGCTCCTCGGGGCGAGCAGTACTTC
CASSSLLAAPRGEQYF
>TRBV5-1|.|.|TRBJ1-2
TGCGCCAGCAGCTTGGTGCAGGGTCCGAACGGCTACACCTTC
CASSLVQGPNGYTF
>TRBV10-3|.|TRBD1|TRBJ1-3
TGTGCCATCAGTCCCTCACAGGGGTCGGGAAACACCATATATTTT
CAISPSQGSGNTIYF
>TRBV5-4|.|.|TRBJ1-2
TGTGCCAGCAGCCCCTGGATGGGCGGCTACACCTTC
CASSPWMGGYTF
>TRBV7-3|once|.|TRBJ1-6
TGTGCCAGCAGCTTATTGGGGGCAATTTATTCACCCCTCCACTTT
CASSLLGAIYSPLHF